This T cell receptor (beta chain) was recorded in a study of cytomegalovirus exposure and HLA in healthy donors. General study results and limits: According to the study, around 160 TCR beta chains were cytomegalovirus-associated. Upon later analysis, HLA-associated TCR beta chains proved more clonally expanded than other, equally common chains. Most TCR sequences were rare, but some public TCRs occurred in many donors.

Remarks on this clone: Antigen: not known.

The CDR3 contains 17 residues. Germline-derived CDR1 and CDR2 are SGHVS and FNYEAQ. J gave up 8 bases and V 5 bases, and 17 bases lay outside the gene matches. The PCR ran on 60 Vbeta and 13 Jbeta primers. The assay was immunoSEQ multiplex PCR, and TCRdb's table has in-frame clones only and misses some. The sample lists 200,000 to 300,000 clones, 82% seen once, with roughly 5% in the top ten. The sequence was collected from a woman aged 40 to 50 in good health and CMV-seropositive. The source material was PBMCs. The chain joins TRBV7-6 to TRBJ1-2; 10 bases agree with TRBD1. This chain's CDR3 is CASSPEPGQGLVGGYTF. The CDR3 coding sequence is TGTGCCAGCAGCCCCGAACCGGGACAGGGGTTAGTGGGCGGCTACACCTTC. Complete variable domain (other parts from reference TRBV7-6 and TRBJ1-2): GAGVSQSPRYKVTKRGQDVALRCDPISGHVSLYWYRQALGQGPEFLTYFNYEAQQDKSGLPNDRFSAERPEGSISTLTIQRTEQRDSAMYRCASSPEPGQGLVGGYTFGSGTRLTVV.